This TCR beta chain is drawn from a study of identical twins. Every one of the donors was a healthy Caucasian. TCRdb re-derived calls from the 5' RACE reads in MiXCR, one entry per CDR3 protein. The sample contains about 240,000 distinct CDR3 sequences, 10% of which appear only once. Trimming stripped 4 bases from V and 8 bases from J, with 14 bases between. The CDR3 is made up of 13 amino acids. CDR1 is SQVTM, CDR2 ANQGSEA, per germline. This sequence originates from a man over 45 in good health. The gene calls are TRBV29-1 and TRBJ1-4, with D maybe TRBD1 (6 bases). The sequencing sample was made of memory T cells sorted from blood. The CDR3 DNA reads TGCAGCGTTGGAGTTGGGGGCAGAGAAAAACTGTTTTTT. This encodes CSVGVGGREKLFF.